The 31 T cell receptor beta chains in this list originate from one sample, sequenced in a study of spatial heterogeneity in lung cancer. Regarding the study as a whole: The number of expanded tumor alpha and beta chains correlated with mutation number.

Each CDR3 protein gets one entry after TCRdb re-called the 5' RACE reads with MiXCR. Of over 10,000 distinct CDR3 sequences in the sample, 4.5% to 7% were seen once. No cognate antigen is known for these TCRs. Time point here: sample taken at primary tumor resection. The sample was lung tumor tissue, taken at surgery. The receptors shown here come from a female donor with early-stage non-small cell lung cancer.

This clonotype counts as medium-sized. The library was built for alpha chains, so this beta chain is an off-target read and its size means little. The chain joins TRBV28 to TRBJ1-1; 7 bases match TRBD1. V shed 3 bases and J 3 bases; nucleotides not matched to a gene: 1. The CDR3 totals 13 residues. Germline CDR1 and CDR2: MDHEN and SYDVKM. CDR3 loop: CASSFDRDTEAFF. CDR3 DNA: TGTGCCAGCAGTTTTGACAGGGACACTGAAGCTTTCTTT.

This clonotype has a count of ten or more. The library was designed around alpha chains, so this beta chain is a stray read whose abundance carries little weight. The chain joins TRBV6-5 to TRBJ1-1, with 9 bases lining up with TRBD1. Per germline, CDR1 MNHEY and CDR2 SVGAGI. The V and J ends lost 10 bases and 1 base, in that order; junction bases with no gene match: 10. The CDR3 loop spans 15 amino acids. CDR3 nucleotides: TGTGCCACCAGACTTCAGACAGGGGGGAACACTGAAGCTTTCTTT. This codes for CATRLQTGGNTEAFF.

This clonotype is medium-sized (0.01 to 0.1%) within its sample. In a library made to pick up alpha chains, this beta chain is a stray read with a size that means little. The CDR3 here is CASSFAEGDTQYF. CDR3 bases: TGTGCCAGCAGTTTCGCCGAGGGAGATACGCAGTATTTT. This chain links TRBV27 with TRBJ2-3; maybe TRBD2 (5 bases). This CDR3 region has 13 residues. CDR1 MNHEY and CDR2 SMNVEV come from the germline V gene (reference sequence). Trimming cost V 3 bases and J 5 bases, with 9 bases left between them.

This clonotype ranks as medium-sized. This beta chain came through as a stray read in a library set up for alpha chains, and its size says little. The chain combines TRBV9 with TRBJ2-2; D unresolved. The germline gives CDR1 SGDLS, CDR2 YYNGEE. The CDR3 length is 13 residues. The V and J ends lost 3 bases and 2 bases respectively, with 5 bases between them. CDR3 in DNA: TGTGCCAGCAGCGGAGGCAACACCGGGGAGCTGTTTTTT. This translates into CASSGGNTGELFF.

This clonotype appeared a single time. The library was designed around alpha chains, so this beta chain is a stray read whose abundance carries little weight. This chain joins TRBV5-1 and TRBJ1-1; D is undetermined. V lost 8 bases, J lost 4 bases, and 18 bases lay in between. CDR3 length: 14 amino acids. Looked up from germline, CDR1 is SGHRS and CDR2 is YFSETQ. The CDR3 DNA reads TGCGCCAGTACGCGGGGAGAGGCGACCACTGAAGCTTTCTTT. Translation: CASTRGEATTEAFF.

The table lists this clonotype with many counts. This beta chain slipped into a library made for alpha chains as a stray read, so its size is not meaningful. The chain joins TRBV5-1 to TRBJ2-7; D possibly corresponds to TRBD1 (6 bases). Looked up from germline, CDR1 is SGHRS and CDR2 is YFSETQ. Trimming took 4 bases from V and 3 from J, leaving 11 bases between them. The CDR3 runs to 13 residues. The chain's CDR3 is CASSTRTDYEQYF. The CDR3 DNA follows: TGCGCCAGCAGCACTCGGACAGACTACGAGCAGTACTTC.

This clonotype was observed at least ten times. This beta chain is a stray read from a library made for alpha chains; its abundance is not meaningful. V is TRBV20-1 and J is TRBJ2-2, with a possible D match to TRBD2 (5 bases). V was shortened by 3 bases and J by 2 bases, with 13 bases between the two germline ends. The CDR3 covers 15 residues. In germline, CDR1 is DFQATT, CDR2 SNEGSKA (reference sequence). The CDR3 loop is CSARLSGINTGELFF. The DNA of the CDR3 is TGCAGTGCTAGGTTGTCGGGGATAAACACCGGGGAGCTGTTTTTT.

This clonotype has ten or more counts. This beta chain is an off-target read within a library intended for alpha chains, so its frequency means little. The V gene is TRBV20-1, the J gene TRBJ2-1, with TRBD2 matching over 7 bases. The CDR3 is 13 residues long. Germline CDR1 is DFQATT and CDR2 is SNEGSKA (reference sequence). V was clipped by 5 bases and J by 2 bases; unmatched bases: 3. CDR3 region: CSAQGGTYNEQFF. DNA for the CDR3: TGCAGTGCTCAGGGAGGGACCTACAATGAGCAGTTCTTC.

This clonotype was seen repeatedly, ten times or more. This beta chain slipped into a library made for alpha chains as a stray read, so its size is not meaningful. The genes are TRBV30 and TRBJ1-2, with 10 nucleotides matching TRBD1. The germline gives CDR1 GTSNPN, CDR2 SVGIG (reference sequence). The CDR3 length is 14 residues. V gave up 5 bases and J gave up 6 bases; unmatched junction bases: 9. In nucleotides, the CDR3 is TGTGCCTGGGACCGTGGGACAGGGGCTAATGGCTACACCTTC. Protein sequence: CAWDRGTGANGYTF.

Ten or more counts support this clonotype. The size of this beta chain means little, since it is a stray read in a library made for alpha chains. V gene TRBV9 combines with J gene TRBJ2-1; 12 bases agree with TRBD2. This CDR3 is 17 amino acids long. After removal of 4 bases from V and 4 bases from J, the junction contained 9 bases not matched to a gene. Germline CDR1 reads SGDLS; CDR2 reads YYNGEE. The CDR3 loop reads CASSMERLAGAYNEQFF. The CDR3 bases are TGTGCCAGCAGCATGGAACGACTAGCGGGGGCTTACAATGAGCAGTTCTTC.

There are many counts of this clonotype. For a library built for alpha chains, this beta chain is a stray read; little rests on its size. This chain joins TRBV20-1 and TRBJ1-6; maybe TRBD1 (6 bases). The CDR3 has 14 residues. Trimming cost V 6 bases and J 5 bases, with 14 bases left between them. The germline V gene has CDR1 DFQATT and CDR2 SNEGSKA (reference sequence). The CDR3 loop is CSAMTGGNNSPLHF. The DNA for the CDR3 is TGCAGTGCGATGACAGGTGGCAATAATTCACCCCTCCACTTT.

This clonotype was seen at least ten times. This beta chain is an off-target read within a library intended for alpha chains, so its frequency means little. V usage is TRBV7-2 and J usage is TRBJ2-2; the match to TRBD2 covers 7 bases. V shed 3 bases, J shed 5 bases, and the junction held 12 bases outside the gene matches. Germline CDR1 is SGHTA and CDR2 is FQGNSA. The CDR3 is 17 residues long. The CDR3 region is CASSFRGLNLRTGELFF. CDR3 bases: TGTGCCAGCAGCTTTCGGGGACTAAACCTTAGAACCGGGGAGCTGTTTTTT.

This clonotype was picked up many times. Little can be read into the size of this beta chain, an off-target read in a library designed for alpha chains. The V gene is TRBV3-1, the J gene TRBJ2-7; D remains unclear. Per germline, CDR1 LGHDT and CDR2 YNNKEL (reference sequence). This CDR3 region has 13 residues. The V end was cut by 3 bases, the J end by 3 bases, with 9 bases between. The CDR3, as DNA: TGTGCCAGCAGCCAGGGCATGCGCTACGAGCAGTACTTC. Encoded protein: CASSQGMRYEQYF.

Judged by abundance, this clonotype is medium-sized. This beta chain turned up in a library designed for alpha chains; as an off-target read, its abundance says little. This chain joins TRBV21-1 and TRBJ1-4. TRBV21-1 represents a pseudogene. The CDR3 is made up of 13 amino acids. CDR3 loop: CASSTLLNEKLFF. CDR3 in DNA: TGTGCCAGCAGCACGTTACTCAATGAAAAACTGTTTTTT.

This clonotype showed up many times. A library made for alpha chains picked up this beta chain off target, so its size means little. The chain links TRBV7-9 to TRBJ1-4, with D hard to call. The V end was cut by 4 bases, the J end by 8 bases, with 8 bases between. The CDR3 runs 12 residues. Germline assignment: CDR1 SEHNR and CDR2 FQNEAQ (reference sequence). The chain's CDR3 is CASSYAAEKLFF. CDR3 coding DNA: TGTGCCAGCAGCTATGCGGCCGAAAAACTGTTTTTT.

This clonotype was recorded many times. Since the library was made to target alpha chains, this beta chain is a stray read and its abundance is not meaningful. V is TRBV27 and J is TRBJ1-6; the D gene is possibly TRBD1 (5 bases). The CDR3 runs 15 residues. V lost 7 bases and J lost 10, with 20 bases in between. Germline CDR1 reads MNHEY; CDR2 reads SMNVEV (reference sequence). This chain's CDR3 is CASTRGTGVGSPLHF. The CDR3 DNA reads TGTGCCAGCACTCGAGGGACGGGGGTCGGCTCACCCCTCCACTTT.

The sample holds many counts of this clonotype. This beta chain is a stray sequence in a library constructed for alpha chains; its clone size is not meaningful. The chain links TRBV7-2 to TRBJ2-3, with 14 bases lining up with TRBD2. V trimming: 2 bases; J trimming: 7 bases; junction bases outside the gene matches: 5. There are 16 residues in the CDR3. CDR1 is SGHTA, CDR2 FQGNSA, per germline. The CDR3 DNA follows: TGTGCCAGCAGCTTACCGGGGACTAGCGGGGGTTATACGCAGTATTTT. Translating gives CASSLPGTSGGYTQYF.

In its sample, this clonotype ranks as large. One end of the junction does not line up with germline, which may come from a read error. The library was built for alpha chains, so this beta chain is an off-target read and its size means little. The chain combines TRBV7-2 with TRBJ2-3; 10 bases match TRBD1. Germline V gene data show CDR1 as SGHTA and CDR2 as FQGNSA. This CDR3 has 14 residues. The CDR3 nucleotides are TGTGCCAGCAGCCGCTTGGGACAGGGGCGAGGCCCCCTTTTT. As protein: CASSRLGQGRGPLF.

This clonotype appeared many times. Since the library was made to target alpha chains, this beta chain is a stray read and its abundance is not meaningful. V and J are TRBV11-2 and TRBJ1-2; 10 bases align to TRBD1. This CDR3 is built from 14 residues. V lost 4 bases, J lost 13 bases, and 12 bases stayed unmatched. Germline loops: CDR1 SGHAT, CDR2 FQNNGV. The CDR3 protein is CASSSLTGTGASTF. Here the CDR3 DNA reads TGTGCCAGCAGCTCGTTGACCGGGACAGGGGCTTCCACCTTC.

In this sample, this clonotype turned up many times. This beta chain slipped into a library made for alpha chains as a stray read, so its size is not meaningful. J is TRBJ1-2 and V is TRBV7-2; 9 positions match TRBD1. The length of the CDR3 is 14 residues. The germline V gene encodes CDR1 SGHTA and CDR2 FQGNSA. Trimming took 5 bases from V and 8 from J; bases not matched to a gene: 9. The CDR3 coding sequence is TGTGCCAGCAGCACCCAGACAGGGGGAGGAGGCTACACCTTC. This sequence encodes CASSTQTGGGGYTF.

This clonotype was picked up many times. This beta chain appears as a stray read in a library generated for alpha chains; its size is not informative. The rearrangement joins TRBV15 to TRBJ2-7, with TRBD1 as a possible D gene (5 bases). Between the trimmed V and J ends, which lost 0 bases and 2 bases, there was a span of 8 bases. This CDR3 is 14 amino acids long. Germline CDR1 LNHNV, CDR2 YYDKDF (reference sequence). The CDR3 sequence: CATSRDLDTYEQYF. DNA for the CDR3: TGTGCCACCAGCAGAGATCTGGACACCTACGAGCAGTACTTC.

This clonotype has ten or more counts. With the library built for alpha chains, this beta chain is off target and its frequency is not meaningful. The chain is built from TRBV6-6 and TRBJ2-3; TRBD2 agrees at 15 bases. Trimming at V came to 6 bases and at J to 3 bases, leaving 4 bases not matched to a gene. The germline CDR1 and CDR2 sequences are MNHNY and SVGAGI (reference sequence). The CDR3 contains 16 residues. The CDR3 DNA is TGTGCCAGCAGCATCGGGACTAGCGGGGGGACAGATACGCAGTATTTT. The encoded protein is CASSIGTSGGTDTQYF.

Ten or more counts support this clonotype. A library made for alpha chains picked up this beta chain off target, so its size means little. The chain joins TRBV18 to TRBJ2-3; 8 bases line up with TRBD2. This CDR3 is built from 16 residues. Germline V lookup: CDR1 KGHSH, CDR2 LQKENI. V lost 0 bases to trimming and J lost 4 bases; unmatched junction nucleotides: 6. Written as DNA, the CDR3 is TGTGCCAGCTCACCACCAGCGGGGGTGAATGCAGATACGCAGTATTTT. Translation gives CASSPPAGVNADTQYF. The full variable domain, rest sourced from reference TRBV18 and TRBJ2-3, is NAGVMQNPRHLVRRRGQEARLRCSPMKGHSHVYWYRQLPEEGLKFMVYLQKENIIDESGMPKERFSAEFPKEGPSILRIQQVVRGDSAAYFCASSPPAGVNADTQYFGPGTRLTVL.

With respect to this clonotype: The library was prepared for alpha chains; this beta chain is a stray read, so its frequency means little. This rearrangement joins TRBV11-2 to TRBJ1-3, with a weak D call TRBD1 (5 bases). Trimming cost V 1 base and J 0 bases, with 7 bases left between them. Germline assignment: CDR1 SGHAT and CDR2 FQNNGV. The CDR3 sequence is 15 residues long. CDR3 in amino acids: CASSLVGGSGNTIYF. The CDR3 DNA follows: TGTGCCAGCAGCTTAGTGGGGGGCTCTGGAAACACCATATATTTT.

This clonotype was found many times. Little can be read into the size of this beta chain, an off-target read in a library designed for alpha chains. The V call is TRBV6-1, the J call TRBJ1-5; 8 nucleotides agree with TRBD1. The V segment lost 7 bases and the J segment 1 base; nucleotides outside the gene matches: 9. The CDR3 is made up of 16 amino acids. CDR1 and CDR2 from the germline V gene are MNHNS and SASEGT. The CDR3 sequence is CASIFSGGVSNQPQHF. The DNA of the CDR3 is TGTGCCAGCATTTTCTCAGGGGGCGTGAGCAATCAGCCCCAGCATTTT.

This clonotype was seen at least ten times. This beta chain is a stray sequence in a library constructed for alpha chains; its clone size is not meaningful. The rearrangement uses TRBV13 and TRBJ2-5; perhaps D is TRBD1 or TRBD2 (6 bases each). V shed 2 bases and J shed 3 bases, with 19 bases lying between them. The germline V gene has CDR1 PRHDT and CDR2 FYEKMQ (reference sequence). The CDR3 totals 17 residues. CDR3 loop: CASSLKVLWGAEETQYF. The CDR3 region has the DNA TGTGCCAGCAGCTTAAAGGTGTTGTGGGGGGCCGAAGAGACCCAGTACTTC.

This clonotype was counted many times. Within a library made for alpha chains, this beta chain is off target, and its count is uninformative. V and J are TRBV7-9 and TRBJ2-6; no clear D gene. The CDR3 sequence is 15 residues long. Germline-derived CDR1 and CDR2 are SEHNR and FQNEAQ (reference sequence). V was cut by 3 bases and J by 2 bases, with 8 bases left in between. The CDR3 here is CASSFGDAGANVLTF. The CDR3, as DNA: TGTGCCAGCAGCTTCGGAGATGCTGGGGCCAACGTCCTGACTTTC.

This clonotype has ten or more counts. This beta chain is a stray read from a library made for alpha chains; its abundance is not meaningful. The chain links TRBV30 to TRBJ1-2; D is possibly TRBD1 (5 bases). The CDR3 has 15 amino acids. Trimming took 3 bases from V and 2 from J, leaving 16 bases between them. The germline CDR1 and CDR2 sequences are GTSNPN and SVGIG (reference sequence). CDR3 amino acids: CAWSGDYEANYGYTF. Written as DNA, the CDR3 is TGTGCCTGGAGCGGGGACTACGAGGCCAACTATGGCTACACCTTC.

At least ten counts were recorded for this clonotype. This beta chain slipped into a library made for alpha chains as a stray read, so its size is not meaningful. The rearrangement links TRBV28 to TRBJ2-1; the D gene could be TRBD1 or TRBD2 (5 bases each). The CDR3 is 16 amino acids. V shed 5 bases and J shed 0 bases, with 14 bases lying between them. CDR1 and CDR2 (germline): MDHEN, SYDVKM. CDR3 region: CASSGGGESSYNEQFF. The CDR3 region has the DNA TGTGCCAGCAGTGGGGGTGGTGAGAGCTCCTACAATGAGCAGTTCTTC.

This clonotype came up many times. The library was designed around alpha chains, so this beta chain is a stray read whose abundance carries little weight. The CDR3 bases are TGCAGTGCTAGAGCTTGCAGGGTTTGGCAGCCCCAGCATTTT. Translation gives CSARACRVWQPQHF. This chain uses TRBV20-1 with TRBJ1-5; the D gene is possibly TRBD1 (5 bases). The CDR3 has 14 amino acids. V dropped 1 base and J dropped 7 bases, with 14 bases sitting between them. From germline, CDR1 is DFQATT and CDR2 SNEGSKA (reference sequence).

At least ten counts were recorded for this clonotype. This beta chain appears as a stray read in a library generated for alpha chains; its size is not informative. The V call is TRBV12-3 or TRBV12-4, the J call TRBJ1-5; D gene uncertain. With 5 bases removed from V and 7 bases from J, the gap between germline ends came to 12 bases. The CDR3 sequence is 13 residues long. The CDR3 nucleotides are TGTGCCAGCAGTCCTTCGGCGGGACAGCCCCAGCATTTT. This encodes CASSPSAGQPQHF.